This T cell receptor (beta chain) came from a study of patients and donors after allogeneic stem cell transplantation. TCRdb passed the RT-PCR reads through MiXCR, listing each CDR3 protein once. The top ten clones hold 25% to 40% of a sample with just over 55,000 distinct CDR3 sequences, approximately 12% of them seen once. V gave up 4 bases and J gave up 6 bases, with 18 bases separating them. The CDR3 has 15 amino acids. The germline gives CDR1 SGHRS, CDR2 YFSETQ. This rearrangement joins TRBV5-1 to TRBJ2-3; D may be TRBD2 (6 bases). Sequencing used blood, either unsorted or a sorted T cell fraction (not recorded which). The source is a human donor who was either an allogeneic HSCT recipient or a stem cell or donor lymphocyte infusion donor (not recorded which). It is not recorded whose cells these are; they may come from a transplant donor. As DNA, the CDR3 is TGCGCCAGCAGCGCTAGCGAGAAAACCCTTGATACGCAGTATTTT. Translated, it gives CASSASEKTLDTQYF.